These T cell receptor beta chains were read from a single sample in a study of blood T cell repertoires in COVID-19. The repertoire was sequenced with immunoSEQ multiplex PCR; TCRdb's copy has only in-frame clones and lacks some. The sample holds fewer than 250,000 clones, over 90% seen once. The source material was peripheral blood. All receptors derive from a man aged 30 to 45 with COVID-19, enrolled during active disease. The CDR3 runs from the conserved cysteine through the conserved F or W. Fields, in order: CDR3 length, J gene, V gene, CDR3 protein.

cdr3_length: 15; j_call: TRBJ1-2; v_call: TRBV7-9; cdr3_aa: CASSLGSGGDYGYTF
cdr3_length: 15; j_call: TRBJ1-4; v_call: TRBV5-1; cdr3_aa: CASSLLGQGREKLFF
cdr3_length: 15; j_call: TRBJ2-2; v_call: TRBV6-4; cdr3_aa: CARERGLGNTGELFF
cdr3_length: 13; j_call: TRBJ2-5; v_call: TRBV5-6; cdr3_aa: CASRLGLQETQYF
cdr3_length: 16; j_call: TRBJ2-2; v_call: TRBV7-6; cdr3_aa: CASSLPTGGDTGELFF
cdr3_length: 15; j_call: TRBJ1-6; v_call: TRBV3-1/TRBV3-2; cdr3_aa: CASSHPGQGRSPLHF
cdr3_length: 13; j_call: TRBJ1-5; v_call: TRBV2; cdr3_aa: CASSEWPNQPQHF
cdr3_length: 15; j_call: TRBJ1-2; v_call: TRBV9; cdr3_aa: CASSDSRGANYGYTF
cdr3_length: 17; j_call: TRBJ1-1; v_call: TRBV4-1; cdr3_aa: CASSHPDRSEGWTEAFF
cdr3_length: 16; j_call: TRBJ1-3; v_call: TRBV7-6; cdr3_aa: CASSLYDRYSGNTIYF
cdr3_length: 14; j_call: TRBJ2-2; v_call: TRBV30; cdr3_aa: CAWTSTGGTGELFF
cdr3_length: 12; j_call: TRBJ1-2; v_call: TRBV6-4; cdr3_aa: CASSGSGGGYTF
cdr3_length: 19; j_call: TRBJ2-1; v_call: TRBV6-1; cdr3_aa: CASSDSLIIRLAGGSEQFF
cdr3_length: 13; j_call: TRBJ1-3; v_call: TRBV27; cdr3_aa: CASSPSGQTTIYF
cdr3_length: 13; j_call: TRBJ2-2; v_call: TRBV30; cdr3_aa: CAWTPLNTGELFF
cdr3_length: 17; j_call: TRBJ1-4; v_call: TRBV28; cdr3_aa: CASSLSFSGVDWEKLFF
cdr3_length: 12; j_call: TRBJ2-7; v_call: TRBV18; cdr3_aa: CASSPRGYEQYF
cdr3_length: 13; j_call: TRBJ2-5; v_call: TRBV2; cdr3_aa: CASNWSGEETQYF
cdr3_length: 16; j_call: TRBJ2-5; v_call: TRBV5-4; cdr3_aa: CASRSTLTREPETQYF
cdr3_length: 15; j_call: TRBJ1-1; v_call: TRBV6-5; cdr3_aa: CASSYRGQGDVEAFF
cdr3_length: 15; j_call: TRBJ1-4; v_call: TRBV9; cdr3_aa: CASSTRGQGGEKLFF
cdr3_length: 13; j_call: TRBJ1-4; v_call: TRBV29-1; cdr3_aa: CSVRRASDEKLFF
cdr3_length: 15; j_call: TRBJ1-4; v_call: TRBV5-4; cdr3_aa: CASSLVGSPNEKLFF
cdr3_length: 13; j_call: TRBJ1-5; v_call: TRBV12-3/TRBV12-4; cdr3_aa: CASSWRGNQPQHF
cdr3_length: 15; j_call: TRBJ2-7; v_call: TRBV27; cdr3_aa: CASGVVGGTSYEQYF
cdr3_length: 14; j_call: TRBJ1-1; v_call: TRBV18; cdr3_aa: CASSLVDRDTEAFF
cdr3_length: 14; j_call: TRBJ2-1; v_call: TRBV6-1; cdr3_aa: CASSEMGRGLLQFF
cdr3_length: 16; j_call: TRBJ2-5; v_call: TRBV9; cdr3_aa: CASSVAGGGFQETQYF
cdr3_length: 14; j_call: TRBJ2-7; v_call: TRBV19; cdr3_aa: CASSIVGGPGEQYF
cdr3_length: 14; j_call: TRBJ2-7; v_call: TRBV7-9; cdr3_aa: CASSLAQGGSEQYF
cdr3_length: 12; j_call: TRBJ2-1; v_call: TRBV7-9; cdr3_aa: CASSLASNEQFF
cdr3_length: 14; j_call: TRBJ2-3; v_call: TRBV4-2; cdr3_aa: CASSQDPGSDTQYF
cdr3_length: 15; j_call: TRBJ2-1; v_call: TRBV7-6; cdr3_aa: CASSSRDRGVGEQFF